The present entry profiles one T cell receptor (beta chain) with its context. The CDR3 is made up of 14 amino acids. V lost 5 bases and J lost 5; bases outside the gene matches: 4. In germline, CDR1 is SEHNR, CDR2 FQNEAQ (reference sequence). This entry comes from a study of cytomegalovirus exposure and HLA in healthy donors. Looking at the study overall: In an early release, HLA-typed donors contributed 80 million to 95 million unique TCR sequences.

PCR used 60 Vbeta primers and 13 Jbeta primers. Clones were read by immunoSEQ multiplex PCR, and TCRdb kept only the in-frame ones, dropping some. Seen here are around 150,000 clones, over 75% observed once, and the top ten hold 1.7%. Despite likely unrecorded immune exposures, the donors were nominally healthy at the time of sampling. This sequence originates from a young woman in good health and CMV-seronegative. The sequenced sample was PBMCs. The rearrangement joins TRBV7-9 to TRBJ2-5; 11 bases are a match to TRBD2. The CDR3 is CASSPTSGAETQYF. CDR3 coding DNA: TGTGCCAGCAGCCCGACTAGCGGGGCCGAGACCCAGTACTTC.